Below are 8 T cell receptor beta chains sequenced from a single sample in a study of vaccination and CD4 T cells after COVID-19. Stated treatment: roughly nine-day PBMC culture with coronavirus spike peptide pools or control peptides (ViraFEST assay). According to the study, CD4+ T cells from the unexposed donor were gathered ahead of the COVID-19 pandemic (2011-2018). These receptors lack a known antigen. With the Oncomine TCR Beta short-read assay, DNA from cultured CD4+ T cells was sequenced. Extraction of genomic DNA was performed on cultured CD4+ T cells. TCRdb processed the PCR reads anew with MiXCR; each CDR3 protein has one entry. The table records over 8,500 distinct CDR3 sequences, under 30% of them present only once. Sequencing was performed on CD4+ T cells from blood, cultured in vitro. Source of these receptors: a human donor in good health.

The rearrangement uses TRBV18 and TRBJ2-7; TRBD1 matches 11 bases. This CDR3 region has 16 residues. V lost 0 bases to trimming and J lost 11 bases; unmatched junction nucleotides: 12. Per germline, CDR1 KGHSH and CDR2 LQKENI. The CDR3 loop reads CASSPPLRTGGADKYF. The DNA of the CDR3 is TGTGCCAGCTCACCACCGTTAAGGACAGGGGGCGCTGACAAGTACTTC.

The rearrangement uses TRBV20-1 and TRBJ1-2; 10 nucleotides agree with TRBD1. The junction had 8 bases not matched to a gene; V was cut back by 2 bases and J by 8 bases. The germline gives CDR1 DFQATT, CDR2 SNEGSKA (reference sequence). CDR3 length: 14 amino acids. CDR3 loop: CSARFPGQGEGYTF. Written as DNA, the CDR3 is TGCAGTGCTAGATTCCCTGGACAGGGGGAGGGCTACACCTTC.

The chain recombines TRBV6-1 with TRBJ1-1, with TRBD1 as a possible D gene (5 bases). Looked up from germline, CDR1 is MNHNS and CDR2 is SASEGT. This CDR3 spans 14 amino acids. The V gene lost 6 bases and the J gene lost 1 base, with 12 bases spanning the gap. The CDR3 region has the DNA TGTGCCAGCAGCGAAAGGGGTCAGAACACTGAAGCTTTCTTT. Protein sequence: CASSERGQNTEAFF.

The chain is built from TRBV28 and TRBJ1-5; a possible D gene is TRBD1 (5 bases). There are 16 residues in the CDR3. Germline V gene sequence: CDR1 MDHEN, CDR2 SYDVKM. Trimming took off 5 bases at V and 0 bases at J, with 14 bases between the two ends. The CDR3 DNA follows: TGTGCCAGCAGTCCCCTGGACATCTATAGCAATCAGCCCCAGCATTTT. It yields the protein CASSPLDIYSNQPQHF.

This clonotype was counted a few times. The DNA for the CDR3 is TGTGCCAGCAGCCCGGGACAGTCTAGCCAGCCCCAGCATTTT. This sequence encodes CASSPGQSSQPQHF. J is TRBJ1-5 and V is TRBV5-5; 7 nucleotides agree with TRBD1. With V trimmed by 4 bases and J by 7 bases, 8 bases remained unmatched. The CDR3 sequence is 14 residues long. Germline CDR1 reads SGHKS; CDR2 reads YYEKEE (reference sequence).

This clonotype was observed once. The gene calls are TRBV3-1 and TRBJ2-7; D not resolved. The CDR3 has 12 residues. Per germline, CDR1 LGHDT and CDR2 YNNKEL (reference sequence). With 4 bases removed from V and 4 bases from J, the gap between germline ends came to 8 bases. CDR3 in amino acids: CASSPRGYEQYF. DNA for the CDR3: TGTGCCAGCAGCCCGCGTGGGTACGAGCAGTACTTC.

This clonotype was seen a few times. In DNA form, the CDR3 reads TGTGCCGCCGGCTACGAGCAGTACTTC. This translates into CAAGYEQYF. V usage is TRBV2 and J usage is TRBJ2-7; the D is unclear. This CDR3 comprises 9 residues. Germline V CDR1 and CDR2: SNHLY, FYNNEI. V shed 11 bases and J shed 3 bases, with 5 bases lying between them.

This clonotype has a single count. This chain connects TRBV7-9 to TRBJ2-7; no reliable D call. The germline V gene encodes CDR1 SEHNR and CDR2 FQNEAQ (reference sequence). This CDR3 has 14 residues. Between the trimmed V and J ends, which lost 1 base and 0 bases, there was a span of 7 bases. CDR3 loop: CASSLEQDSYEQYF. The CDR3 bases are TGTGCCAGCAGCTTAGAGCAGGACTCCTACGAGCAGTACTTC.